These 13 T cell receptor beta chains originate from one sample sequenced in a study of response to subunit inactivated influenza vaccine. Each CDR3 protein is one row after TCRdb ran MiXCR on the RT-PCR reads. The sample has 860,000 or so distinct CDR3 sequences, about 20% seen once. The sequencing used PBMCs from blood, collected roughly 5 days after vaccination. These TCRs come from a middle-aged man who received an inactivated influenza vaccine.

This clonotype was recorded at least ten times. The CDR3 DNA is TGTGCCAGCAGCCGAAATCCGTACGAGCAGTACTTC. Its translation: CASSRNPYEQYF. This chain uses TRBV7-2 with TRBJ2-7; D unresolved. Germline assignment: CDR1 SGHTA and CDR2 FQGNSA. This CDR3 is 12 amino acids long. V dropped 5 bases and J dropped 4 bases, with 9 bases sitting between them.

This clonotype was counted a few times. This CDR3 is CASSVATGGYEQYF. CDR3 DNA sequence: TGTGCCAGCAGCGTAGCTACGGGGGGCTACGAGCAGTACTTC. The chain combines TRBV9 with TRBJ2-7, with 7 bases lining up with TRBD2. CDR1 SGDLS and CDR2 YYNGEE come from the germline V gene. The CDR3 extends over 14 amino acids. Germline trimming cut 0 bases from V and 3 bases from J; bases unmatched to any gene: 3.

This chain joins TRBV12-3 or TRBV12-4 and TRBJ1-4; no clear D gene. V was clipped by 5 bases and J by 7 bases, with 11 bases between them. The CDR3 is 13 residues long. The CDR3 DNA is TGTGCCAGCAGTATAAGGGCCCGTGAAAAACTGTTTTTT. Protein: CASSIRAREKLFF.

This clonotype was detected many times. The chain's CDR3 is CASSYSISGYGYTF. The CDR3 coding sequence is TGTGCCAGCAGTTACTCGATTTCGGGATATGGCTACACCTTC. The rearrangement uses TRBV6-5 and TRBJ1-2; no definite D call. Germline CDR1 reads MNHEY; CDR2 reads SVGAGI. V was pared by 0 bases and J by 5 bases, with 10 bases between. The CDR3 extends over 14 amino acids.

This clonotype turned up a few times. The genes are TRBV20-1 and TRBJ2-5, with TRBD2 matching 7 bases. CDR3 length equals 14 residues. The germline gives CDR1 DFQATT, CDR2 SNEGSKA (reference sequence). V lost 3 bases and J lost 2; bases outside the gene matches: 6. The CDR3 nucleotides read TGCAGTGCTAGGCACCCTAGCGGACAAGAGACCCAGTACTTC. It yields the protein CSARHPSGQETQYF.

The table lists this clonotype with a few counts. The V call is TRBV20-1, the J call TRBJ2-7; 8 bases align to TRBD1. The CDR3 extends over 12 amino acids. The germline V gene encodes CDR1 DFQATT and CDR2 SNEGSKA (reference sequence). Losses at the gene ends were 4 bases for V and 5 bases for J; bases not matched to a gene: 4. Here the CDR3 DNA reads TGCAGTGCTACGTGGACAGGGCACGAGCAGTACTTC. Residues: CSATWTGHEQYF.

The rearrangement links TRBV10-3 to TRBJ2-1, with D unresolved. The germline V and J ends were trimmed by 8 bases and 5 bases, with 7 bases remaining between them. The CDR3 has 11 residues. CDR1 ENHRY and CDR2 SYGVKD come from the germline V gene. In nucleotides, the CDR3 is TGTGCCATCGGGCGCAACAATGAGCAGTTCTTC. It translates to CAIGRNNEQFF.

This chain uses TRBV5-1 with TRBJ1-2, with 10 bases lining up with TRBD1. Trimming at V came to 4 bases and at J to 4 bases, leaving 7 bases not matched to a gene. CDR3 length equals 15 residues. The germline gives CDR1 SGHRS, CDR2 YFSETQ. CDR3 sequence reads: CASSGEGTGVYGYTF. DNA for the CDR3: TGCGCCAGCAGCGGCGAGGGGACAGGGGTCTATGGCTACACCTTC.

The rearrangement joins TRBV5-1 to TRBJ2-3, with 8 bases lining up with TRBD1. The CDR3 has 15 amino acids. Germline trimming cut 4 bases from V and 3 bases from J; bases unmatched to any gene: 7. Germline V CDR1 and CDR2: SGHRS, YFSETQ. CDR3 amino acids: CASSNGQGVTDTQYF. The DNA for the CDR3 is TGCGCCAGCAGCAATGGACAGGGAGTGACAGATACGCAGTATTTT.

This clonotype was seen more than once but under ten times. V and J are TRBV20-1 and TRBJ2-3; D ambiguous. The CDR3 has 12 residues. Trimming removed 3 bases at V and 1 base at J, with 5 bases between. Germline CDR1 reads DFQATT; CDR2 reads SNEGSKA (reference sequence). The CDR3 reads CSARVGTDTQYF. CDR3 coding DNA: TGCAGTGCTAGGGTCGGCACAGATACGCAGTATTTT.

The sample holds a few counts of this clonotype. This chain's CDR3 is CASSQGTSAEQYF. The CDR3 DNA follows: TGCGCCAGCAGCCAAGGGACTAGCGCAGAGCAGTACTTC. The genes are TRBV5-1 and TRBJ2-7; TRBD2 matches at 10 bases. The V gene's germline CDR1 is SGHRS and CDR2 YFSETQ. With 4 bases clipped from V and 7 bases from J, the junction kept 5 bases outside the gene matches. The CDR3 is 13 residues long.

The chain is built from TRBV28 and TRBJ2-7, with D perhaps matching TRBD1 (6 bases). The CDR3 is 16 residues long. V gave up 7 bases and J gave up 5 bases, with 24 bases separating them. In germline, CDR1 is MDHEN, CDR2 SYDVKM. The CDR3 bases are TGTGCCAGCAAGAGGCCAGGGGCCCGTGAGAATCACGAGCAGTACTTC. It codes for CASKRPGARENHEQYF.

The J gene is TRBJ2-1, the V gene TRBV12-3 or TRBV12-4, with 10 bases identical to TRBD2. This CDR3 comprises 16 residues. Trimming cost V 6 bases and J 5 bases; bases outside gene matches: 10. In DNA form, the CDR3 reads TGTGCCAGCAGATTGAGCGGGGGGGCCTTCCACAATGAGCAGTTCTTC. Protein sequence: CASRLSGGAFHNEQFF.